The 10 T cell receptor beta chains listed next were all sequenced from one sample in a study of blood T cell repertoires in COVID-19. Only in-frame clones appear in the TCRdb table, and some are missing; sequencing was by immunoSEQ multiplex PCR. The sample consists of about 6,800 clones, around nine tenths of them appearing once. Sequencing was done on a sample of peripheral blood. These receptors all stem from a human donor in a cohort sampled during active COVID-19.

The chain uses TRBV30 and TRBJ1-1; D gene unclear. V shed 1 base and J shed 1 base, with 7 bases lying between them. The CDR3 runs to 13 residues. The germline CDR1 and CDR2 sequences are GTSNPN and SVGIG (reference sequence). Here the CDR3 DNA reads TGTGCCTGGAGTGGTGTCCGGAACACTGAAGCTTTCTTT. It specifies CAWSGVRNTEAFF.

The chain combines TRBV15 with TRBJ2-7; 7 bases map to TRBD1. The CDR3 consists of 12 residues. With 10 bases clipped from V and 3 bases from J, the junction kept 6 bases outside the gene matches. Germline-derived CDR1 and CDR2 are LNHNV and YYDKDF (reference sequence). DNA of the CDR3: TGTGCCAGGAAACAGGGGATCTACGAGCAGTACTTC. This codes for CARKQGIYEQYF.

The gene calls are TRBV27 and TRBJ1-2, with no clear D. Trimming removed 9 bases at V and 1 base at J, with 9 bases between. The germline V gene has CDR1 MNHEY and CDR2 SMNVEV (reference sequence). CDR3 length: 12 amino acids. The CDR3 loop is CASARVNYGYTF. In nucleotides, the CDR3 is TGTGCCAGTGCTCGGGTTAACTATGGCTACACCTTC.

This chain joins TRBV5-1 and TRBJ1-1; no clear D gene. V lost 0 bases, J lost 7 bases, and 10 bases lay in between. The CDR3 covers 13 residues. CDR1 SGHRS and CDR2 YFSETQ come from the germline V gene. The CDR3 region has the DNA TGCGCCAGCAGCTTGGGGTTCGGGAATGAAGCTTTCTTT. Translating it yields CASSLGFGNEAFF.

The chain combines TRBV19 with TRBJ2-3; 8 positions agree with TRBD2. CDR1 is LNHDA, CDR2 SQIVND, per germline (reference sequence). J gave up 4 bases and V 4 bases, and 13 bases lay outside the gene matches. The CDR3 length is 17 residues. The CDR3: CASSTSYHGGAADTQYF. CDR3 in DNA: TGTGCCAGTAGTACCTCCTATCACGGGGGGGCGGCAGATACGCAGTATTTT.

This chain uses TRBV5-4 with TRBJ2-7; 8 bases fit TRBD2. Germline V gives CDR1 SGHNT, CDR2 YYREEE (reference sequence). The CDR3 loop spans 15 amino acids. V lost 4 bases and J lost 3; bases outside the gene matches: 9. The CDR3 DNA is TGTGCCAGCAGCAACAAAGCGGGAGTCAACTACGAGCAGTACTTC. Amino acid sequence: CASSNKAGVNYEQYF.

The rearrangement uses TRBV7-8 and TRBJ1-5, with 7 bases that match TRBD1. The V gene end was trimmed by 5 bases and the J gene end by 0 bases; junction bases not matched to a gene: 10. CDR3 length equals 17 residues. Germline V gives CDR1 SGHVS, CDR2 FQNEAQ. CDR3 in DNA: TGTGCCAGCAGCCAATCCGGGACAGCATATAGCAATCAGCCCCAGCATTTT. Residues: CASSQSGTAYSNQPQHF. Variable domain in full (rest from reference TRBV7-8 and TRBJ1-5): GAGVSQSPRYKVAKRGQDVALRCDPISGHVSLFWYQQALGQGPEFLTYFQNEAQLDKSGLPSDRFFAERPEGSVSTLKIQRTQQEDSAVYLCASSQSGTAYSNQPQHFGDGTRLSIL.

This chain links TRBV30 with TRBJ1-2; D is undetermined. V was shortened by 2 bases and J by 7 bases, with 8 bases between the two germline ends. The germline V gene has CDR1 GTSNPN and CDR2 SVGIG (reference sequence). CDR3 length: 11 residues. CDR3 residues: CAWSSMVGYTF. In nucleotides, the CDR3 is TGTGCCTGGAGTTCTATGGTTGGCTACACCTTC.

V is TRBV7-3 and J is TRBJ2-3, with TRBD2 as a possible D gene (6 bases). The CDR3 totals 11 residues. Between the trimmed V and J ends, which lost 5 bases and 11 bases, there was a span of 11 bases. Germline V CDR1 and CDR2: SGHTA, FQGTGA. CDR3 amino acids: CASSTGTQQYF. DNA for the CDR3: TGTGCCAGCAGCACCGGGACTCAGCAGTATTTT.

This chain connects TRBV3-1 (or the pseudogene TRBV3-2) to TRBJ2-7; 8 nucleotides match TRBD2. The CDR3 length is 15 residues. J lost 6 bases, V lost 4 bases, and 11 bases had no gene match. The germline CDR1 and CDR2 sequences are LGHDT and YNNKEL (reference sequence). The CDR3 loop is CASSPGTRGFSEQYF. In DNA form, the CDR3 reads TGTGCCAGCAGCCCCGGGACTAGGGGTTTCTCCGAGCAGTACTTC.